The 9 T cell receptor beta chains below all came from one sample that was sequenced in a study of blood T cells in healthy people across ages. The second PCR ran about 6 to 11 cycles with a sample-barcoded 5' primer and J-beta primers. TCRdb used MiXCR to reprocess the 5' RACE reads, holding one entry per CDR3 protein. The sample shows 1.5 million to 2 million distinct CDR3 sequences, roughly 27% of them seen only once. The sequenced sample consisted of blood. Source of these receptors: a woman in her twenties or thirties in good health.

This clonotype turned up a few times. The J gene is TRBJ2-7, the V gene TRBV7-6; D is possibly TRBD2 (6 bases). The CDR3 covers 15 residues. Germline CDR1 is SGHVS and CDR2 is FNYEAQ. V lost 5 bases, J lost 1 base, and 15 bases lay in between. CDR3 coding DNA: TGTGCCAGCAGCCGACTAACGGGGGATTCCTACGAGCAGTACTTC. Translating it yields CASSRLTGDSYEQYF. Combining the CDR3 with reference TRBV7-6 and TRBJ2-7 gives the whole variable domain GAGVSQSPRYKVTKRGQDVALRCDPISGHVSLYWYRQALGQGPEFLTYFNYEAQQDKSGLPNDRFSAERPEGSISTLTIQRTEQRDSAMYRCASSRLTGDSYEQYFGPGTRLTVT.

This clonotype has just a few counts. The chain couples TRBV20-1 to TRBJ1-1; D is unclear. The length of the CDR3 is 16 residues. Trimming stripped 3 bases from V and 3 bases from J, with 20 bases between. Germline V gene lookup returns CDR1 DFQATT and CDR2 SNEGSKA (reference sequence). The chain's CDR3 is CSARVPGQNIYTEAFF. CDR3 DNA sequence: TGCAGTGCTAGGGTACCGGGCCAGAATATCTACACTGAAGCTTTCTTT.

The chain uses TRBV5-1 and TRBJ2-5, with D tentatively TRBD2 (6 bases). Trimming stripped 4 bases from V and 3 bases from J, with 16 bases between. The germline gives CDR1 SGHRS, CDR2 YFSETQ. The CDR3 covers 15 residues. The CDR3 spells CASSTRAGPEETQYF. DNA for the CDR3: TGCGCCAGCAGCACAAGGGCGGGGCCCGAAGAGACCCAGTACTTC.

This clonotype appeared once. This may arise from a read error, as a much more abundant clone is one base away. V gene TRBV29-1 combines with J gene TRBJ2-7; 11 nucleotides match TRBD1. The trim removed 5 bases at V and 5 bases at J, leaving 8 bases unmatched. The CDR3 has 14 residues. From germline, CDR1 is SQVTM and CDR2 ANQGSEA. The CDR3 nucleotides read TGCAGCGTTATGGGGGACAGGGGGTACCACGAGCAGTACTTC. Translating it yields CSVMGDRGYHEQYF.

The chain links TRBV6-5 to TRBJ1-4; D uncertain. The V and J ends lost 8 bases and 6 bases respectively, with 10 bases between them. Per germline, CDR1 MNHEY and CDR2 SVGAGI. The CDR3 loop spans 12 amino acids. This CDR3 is CASGRSHEKLFF. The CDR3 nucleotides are TGTGCCAGCGGAAGGTCACATGAAAAACTGTTTTTT.

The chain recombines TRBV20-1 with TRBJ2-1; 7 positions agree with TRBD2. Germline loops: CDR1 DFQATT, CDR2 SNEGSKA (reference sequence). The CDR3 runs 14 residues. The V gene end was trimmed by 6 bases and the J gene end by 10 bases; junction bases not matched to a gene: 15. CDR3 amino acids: CSAQPLAAFYEQFF. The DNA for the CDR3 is TGCAGTGCGCAACCCCTAGCGGCTTTCTACGAGCAGTTCTTC.

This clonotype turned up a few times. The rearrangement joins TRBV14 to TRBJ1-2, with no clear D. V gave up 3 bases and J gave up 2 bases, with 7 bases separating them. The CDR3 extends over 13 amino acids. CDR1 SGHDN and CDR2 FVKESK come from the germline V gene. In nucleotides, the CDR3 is TGTGCCAGCAGCCACAGCTCCAACTATGGCTACACCTTC. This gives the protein CASSHSSNYGYTF.

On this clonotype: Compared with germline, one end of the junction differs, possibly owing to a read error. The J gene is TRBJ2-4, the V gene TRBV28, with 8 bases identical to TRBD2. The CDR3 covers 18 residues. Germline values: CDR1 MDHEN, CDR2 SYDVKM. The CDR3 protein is CTSSAIVLRRGVLNEQYF. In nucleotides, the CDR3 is TGTACCAGCAGTGCGATCGTCCTACGGCGGGGGGTGCTCAATGAGCAGTACTTC.

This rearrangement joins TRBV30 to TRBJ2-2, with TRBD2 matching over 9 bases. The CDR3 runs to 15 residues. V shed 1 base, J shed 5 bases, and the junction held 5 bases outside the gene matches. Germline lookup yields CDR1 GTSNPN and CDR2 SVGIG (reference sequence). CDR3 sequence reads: CAWSGLAALTGELFF. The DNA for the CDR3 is TGTGCCTGGAGTGGACTAGCGGCCTTGACCGGGGAGCTGTTTTTT.